Below, 19 T cell receptor beta chains from the same sample are listed, as sequenced in a study of CD8 T cell repertoires and HIV-1 epitope variants. This table comes from immunoSEQ multiplex PCR, and its TCRdb copy is limited to in-frame clones, with some not included. The sample contains 5,000 to 6,500 clones, approximately 66% of which appear only once. Their antigens are not known. The source material was cultured CD8+ T cells derived from PBMCs. Receptors originate from a male donor with HIV.

This clone occurred a few times. The gene calls are TRBV10-2 and TRBJ1-3, with no clear D. V was shortened by 2 bases and J by 7 bases, with 6 bases between the two germline ends. Germline V CDR1 and CDR2: WSHSY, SAAADI. This CDR3 has 12 amino acids. The CDR3 reads CASSESGNTIYF. CDR3 bases: TGCGCCAGCAGTGAGAGTGGGAACACCATATATTTT.

With regard to this clone: Germline and junction disagree at one end, which may indicate a read error. This rearrangement joins TRBV29-1 to TRBJ2-3, with D perhaps TRBD2 (6 bases). Germline CDR1 reads SQVTM; CDR2 reads ANQGSEA. This CDR3 is built from 11 residues. This chain's CDR3 is CSVPGADTRYF. CDR3 in DNA: TGCAGCGTCCCGGGAGCAGATACGCGGTATTTT.

The chain uses TRBV11-2 and TRBJ2-3, with 7 bases matching TRBD2. The length of the CDR3 is 16 residues. The trim removed 3 bases at V and 4 bases at J, leaving 10 bases unmatched. Per the germline V gene, CDR1 is SGHAT and CDR2 is FQNNGV. This chain's CDR3 is CASSFGMGGEADTQYF. Here the CDR3 DNA reads TGTGCCAGCAGCTTCGGGATGGGAGGGGAGGCAGATACGCAGTATTTT.

The V and J genes are TRBV29-1 and TRBJ2-7; possible D gene TRBD1, 6 bases. The V end lost 0 bases, the J end lost 3 bases, and 12 bases lay between the germline ends. CDR3 length: 14 amino acids. Per the germline V gene, CDR1 is SQVTM and CDR2 is ANQGSEA. CDR3 coding DNA: TGCAGCGTTGAAGATCGGACAGAAGGCTACGAGCAGTACTTC. Its protein product is CSVEDRTEGYEQYF.

The chain couples TRBV5-1 to TRBJ2-7, with 8 bases aligning to TRBD2. Germline V CDR1 and CDR2: SGHRS, YFSETQ. With 4 bases clipped from V and 7 bases from J, the junction kept 16 bases outside the gene matches. This CDR3 contains 16 residues. CDR3 coding DNA: TGCGCCAGCAGCATCCAACTAGCGGCGAATTGGCGAGAGCAGTACTTC. It codes for CASSIQLAANWREQYF.

This chain connects TRBV11-2 to TRBJ1-4; 10 bases are a match to TRBD1. There are 14 residues in the CDR3. With 1 base clipped from V and 8 bases from J, the junction kept 1 base outside the gene matches. Germline loops: CDR1 SGHAT, CDR2 FQNNGV. For the CDR3, the DNA is TGTGCCAGCAGCTTAGGGACAGGGGGGGAAAAACTGTTTTTT. This translates into CASSLGTGGEKLFF.

V usage is TRBV11-2 and J usage is TRBJ2-7, with unresolved D. The CDR3 contains 13 residues. Trimming cost V 4 bases and J 3 bases, with 10 bases left between them. Germline CDR1 SGHAT, CDR2 FQNNGV. The DNA for the CDR3 is TGTGCCAGCAGCTCCTCGGACGGCTACGAGCAGTACTTC. This translates into CASSSSDGYEQYF.

Here the CDR3 reads CASSIVGVTEAFF. For the CDR3, the DNA is TGTGCCAGTAGTATAGTCGGGGTCACTGAAGCTTTCTTT. V is TRBV19 and J is TRBJ1-1; D unclear. V was trimmed by 1 base and J by 4 bases, leaving 7 bases between them. The CDR3 covers 13 residues. Germline V CDR1 and CDR2: LNHDA, SQIVND (reference sequence).

This chain connects TRBV7-9 to TRBJ2-7, with 7 bases that match TRBD2. The germline CDR1 and CDR2 sequences are SEHNR and FQNEAQ (reference sequence). V lost 5 bases and J lost 3; bases outside the gene matches: 4. CDR3 length equals 13 residues. The CDR3 sequence: CASSQAGNYEQYF. DNA of the CDR3: TGTGCCAGCAGCCAAGCGGGGAACTACGAGCAGTACTTC.

The rearrangement joins TRBV7-2 to TRBJ1-1; D is uncertain. The germline CDR1 and CDR2 sequences are SGHTA and FQGNSA. Trimming took off 3 bases at V and 0 bases at J, with 8 bases between the two ends. The CDR3 runs to 14 residues. In nucleotides, the CDR3 is TGTGCCAGCAGCTTTAAACAGTTGAACACTGAAGCTTTCTTT. Translating it yields CASSFKQLNTEAFF.

CDR3 region: CASSTEPSQGSSYNEQFF. CDR3 nucleotides: TGTGCCAGCAGCACCGAACCTAGCCAGGGGAGCTCCTACAATGAGCAGTTCTTC. This rearrangement joins TRBV7-6 to TRBJ2-1, with a weak D call TRBD1 (6 bases). Looked up from germline, CDR1 is SGHVS and CDR2 is FNYEAQ. This CDR3 contains 18 residues. Trimming stripped 5 bases from V and 0 bases from J, with 20 bases between.

The chain combines TRBV27 with TRBJ2-7; D is uncertain. Deletions cut 2 bases from V and 0 bases from J, with 11 bases between. Germline lookup yields CDR1 MNHEY and CDR2 SMNVEV (reference sequence). The CDR3 has 15 residues. CDR3 nucleotides: TGTGCCAGCAGTTTACAAGCCGGTAGCTCCTACGAGCAGTACTTC. Amino acid sequence: CASSLQAGSSYEQYF.

The chain has TRBV27 and TRBJ2-3; 14 nucleotides match TRBD2. Germline trimming cut 6 bases from V and 0 bases from J; bases unmatched to any gene: 8. Germline lookup yields CDR1 MNHEY and CDR2 SMNVEV (reference sequence). This CDR3 region has 18 residues. The CDR3 coding sequence is TGTGCCAGCAGACCCACGACTAGCGGGAGGGCTAGCACAGATACGCAGTATTTT. This gives the protein CASRPTTSGRASTDTQYF.

The J gene is TRBJ2-2, the V gene TRBV19, with D unclear. The V end was cut by 6 bases, the J end by 4 bases, with 9 bases between. The length of the CDR3 is 13 residues. Per germline, CDR1 LNHDA and CDR2 SQIVND (reference sequence). The CDR3 spells CASSRMSTGELFF. In DNA form, the CDR3 reads TGTGCCAGTAGCAGAATGAGCACCGGGGAGCTGTTTTTT.

The genes are TRBV4-2 and TRBJ2-1; 13 bases agree with TRBD2. Trimming removed 4 bases from V and 6 bases from J; junction bases left unmatched: 3. CDR1 LGHNA and CDR2 YNFKEQ come from the germline V gene. The CDR3 runs to 15 residues. The CDR3 DNA reads as TGTGCCAGCAGCCCCGGGACTAGCGGGGTCAATGAGCAGTTCTTC. Encoded protein: CASSPGTSGVNEQFF.

J is TRBJ2-7 and V is TRBV9; possible D gene TRBD2, 5 bases. The CDR3 extends over 14 amino acids. Trimming cost V 0 bases and J 0 bases, with 7 bases left between them. Germline CDR1 and CDR2: SGDLS and YYNGEE. In nucleotides, the CDR3 is TGTGCCAGCAGCGTAGAAGGGAGCTCCTACGAGCAGTACTTC. This codes for CASSVEGSSYEQYF.

This sequence joins TRBV7-8 and TRBJ1-5; 7 nucleotides align to TRBD1. Trimming removed 6 bases from V and 2 bases from J; junction bases left unmatched: 4. CDR3 length equals 14 residues. Germline V gene data show CDR1 as SGHVS and CDR2 as FQNEAQ. The CDR3 coding sequence is TGTGCCAGCAGTTGGGACAGTGGCAATCAGCCCCAGCATTTT. It is translated as CASSWDSGNQPQHF.

The CDR3 bases are TGTGCCATCAGTGAGTCGATGGGGGGGGCGTACGCCGAGCAGTACTTC. Its translation is CAISESMGGAYAEQYF. The chain employs TRBV10-3 and TRBJ2-7; D is possibly TRBD2 (7 bases). Trimming removed 0 bases from V and 6 bases from J, with 18 bases in between. The germline gives CDR1 ENHRY, CDR2 SYGVKD. The CDR3 spans 16 residues.

This clone was seen only once. The V call is TRBV14, the J call TRBJ2-2; 9 bases fit TRBD1. Trimming took 1 base from V and 5 from J; bases not matched to a gene: 8. Germline V gene lookup returns CDR1 SGHDN and CDR2 FVKESK. The CDR3 spans 17 residues. CDR3 DNA: TGTGCCAGCAGCCAAGTTTTACGGACAGGGGAAACCGGGGAGCTGTTTTTT. It is translated as CASSQVLRTGETGELFF.